The rows below give T cell receptor beta chains drawn from one sample of a study of identical twins. TCRdb used MiXCR to reprocess the 5' RACE reads, holding one entry per CDR3 protein. The sample gives 1,800,000 or so distinct CDR3 sequences, about 30% of which show up once; less than 0.35% is in the top ten. The sequencing sample was made of cord blood. The receptor set was obtained from a newborn girl in good health. Each CDR3 is given with its conserved first and last residue. D genes are given only for firm matches. Size is omitted from some rows. Given values are once, few, many or a class for expanded clones.

TRBJ1-2,.,.,TRBV7-9,CASSLERQKIYGYTF,TGTGCCAGCAGCTTAGAAAGACAGAAAATCTACGGCTACACCTTC
TRBJ1-6,.,.,TRBV3-1,CASSTTVSYNSPLHF,TGTGCCAGCAGCACGACAGTCTCCTATAATTCACCCCTCCACTTT
TRBJ1-6,.,.,TRBV7-2,CASSWGQGVVMSPLHF,TGTGCCAGCAGCTGGGGGCAGGGTGTAGTCATGTCACCCCTCCACTTT
TRBJ2-3,TRBD2,few,TRBV5-1,CASSSLAPRGTQYF,TGCGCCAGCTCCTCACTAGCGCCCCGGGGTACGCAGTATTTT
TRBJ1-5,TRBD1,.,TRBV29-1,CSVAQGARQPQHF,TGCAGCGTTGCACAGGGGGCAAGGCAGCCCCAGCATTTT
TRBJ1-6,.,.,TRBV28,CASSLERRNSPLHF,TGTGCCAGCAGTTTGGAACGGCGTAATTCACCCCTCCACTTT
TRBJ2-7,TRBD1,few,TRBV5-5,CASSLAQGVGLYEQYF,TGTGCCAGCAGCTTGGCTCAGGGGGTAGGTCTCTACGAGCAGTACTTC
TRBJ1-1,.,once,TRBV5-6,CASSLEFGWGNTEAFF,TGTGCCAGCAGCTTGGAGTTCGGCTGGGGGAACACTGAAGCTTTCTTT
TRBJ1-6,.,.,TRBV2,CASRDYLGSPLHF,TGTGCCAGTCGGGACTATTTGGGTTCACCCCTCCACTTT
TRBJ1-4,.,.,TRBV7-2,CASSLALGVGEKLFF,TGTGCCAGCAGCTTAGCTCTGGGGGTCGGGGAAAAACTGTTTTTT